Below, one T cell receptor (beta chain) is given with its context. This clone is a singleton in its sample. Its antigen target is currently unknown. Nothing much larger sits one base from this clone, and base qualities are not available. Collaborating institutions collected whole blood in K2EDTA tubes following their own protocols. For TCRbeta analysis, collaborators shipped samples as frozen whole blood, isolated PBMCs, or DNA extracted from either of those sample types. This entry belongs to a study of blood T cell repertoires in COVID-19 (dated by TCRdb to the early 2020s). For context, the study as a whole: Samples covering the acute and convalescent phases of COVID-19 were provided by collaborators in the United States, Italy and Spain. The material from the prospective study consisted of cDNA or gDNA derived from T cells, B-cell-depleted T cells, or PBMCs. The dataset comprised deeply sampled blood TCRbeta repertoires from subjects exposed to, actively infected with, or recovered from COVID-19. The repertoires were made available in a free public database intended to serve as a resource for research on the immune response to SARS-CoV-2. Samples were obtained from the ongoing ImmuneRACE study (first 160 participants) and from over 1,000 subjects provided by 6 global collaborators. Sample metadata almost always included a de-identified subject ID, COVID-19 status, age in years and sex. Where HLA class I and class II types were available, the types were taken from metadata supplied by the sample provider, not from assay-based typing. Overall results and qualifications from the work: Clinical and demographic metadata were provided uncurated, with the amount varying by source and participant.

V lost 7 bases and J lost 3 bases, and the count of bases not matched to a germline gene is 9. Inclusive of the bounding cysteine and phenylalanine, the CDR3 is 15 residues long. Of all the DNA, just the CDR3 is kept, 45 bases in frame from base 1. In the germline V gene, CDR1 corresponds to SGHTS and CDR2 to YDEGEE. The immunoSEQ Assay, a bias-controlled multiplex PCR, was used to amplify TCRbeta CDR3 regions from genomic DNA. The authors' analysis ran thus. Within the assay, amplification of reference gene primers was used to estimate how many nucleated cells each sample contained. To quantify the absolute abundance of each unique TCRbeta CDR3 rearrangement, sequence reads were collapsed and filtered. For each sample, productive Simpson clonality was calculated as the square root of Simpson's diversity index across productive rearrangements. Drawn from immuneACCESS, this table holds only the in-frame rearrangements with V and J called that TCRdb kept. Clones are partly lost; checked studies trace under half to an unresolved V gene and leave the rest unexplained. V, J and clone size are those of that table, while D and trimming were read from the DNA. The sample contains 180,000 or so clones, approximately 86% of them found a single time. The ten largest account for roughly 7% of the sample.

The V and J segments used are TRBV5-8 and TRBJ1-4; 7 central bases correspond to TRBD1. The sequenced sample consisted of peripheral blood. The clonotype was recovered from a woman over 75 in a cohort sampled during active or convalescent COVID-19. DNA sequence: TGTGCCAGCGGTGCAACAGGGGCGGCTAATGAAAAACTGTTTTTT. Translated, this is CASGATGAANEKLFF.